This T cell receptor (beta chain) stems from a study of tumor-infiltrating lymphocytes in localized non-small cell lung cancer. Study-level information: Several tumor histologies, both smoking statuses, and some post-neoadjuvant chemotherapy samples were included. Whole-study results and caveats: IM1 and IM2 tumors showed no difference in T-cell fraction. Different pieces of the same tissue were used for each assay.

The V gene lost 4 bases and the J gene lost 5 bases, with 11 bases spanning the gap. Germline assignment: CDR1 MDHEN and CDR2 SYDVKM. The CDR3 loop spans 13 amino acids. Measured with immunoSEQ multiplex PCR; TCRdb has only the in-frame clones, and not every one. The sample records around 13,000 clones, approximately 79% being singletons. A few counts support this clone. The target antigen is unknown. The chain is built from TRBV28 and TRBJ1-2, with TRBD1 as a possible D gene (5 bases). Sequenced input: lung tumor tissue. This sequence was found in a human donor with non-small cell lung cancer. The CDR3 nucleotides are TGTGCCAGCAGTTATCCAGGGCCGTATGGCTACACCTTC. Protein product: CASSYPGPYGYTF.